The clone carrying this T cell receptor beta chain appeared once. The data were obtained in a study of shared clonotypes between healthy human individuals. TCRdb's copy holds only in-frame clones and misses some; the assay was immunoSEQ multiplex PCR. The profile shows some 2,100,000 clones, 90% to 97% of them singletons. Per germline, CDR1 KGHSH and CDR2 LQKENI. The V gene lost 1 base and the J gene lost 2 bases, with 10 bases spanning the gap. This CDR3 region has 15 residues. The V and J genes are TRBV18 and TRBJ2-3; D is tentatively TRBD1 or TRBD2 (5 bases each). The TCR originated in a man between 18 and 29 years old in good health. The material sequenced was naive CD4+ T cells sorted from blood. Described subset: CD45RA+ positively selected. CDR3 nucleotides: TGTGCCAGCTCACCACTCGGGACCCCCACAGATACGCAGTATTTT. Residues: CASSPLGTPTDTQYF.